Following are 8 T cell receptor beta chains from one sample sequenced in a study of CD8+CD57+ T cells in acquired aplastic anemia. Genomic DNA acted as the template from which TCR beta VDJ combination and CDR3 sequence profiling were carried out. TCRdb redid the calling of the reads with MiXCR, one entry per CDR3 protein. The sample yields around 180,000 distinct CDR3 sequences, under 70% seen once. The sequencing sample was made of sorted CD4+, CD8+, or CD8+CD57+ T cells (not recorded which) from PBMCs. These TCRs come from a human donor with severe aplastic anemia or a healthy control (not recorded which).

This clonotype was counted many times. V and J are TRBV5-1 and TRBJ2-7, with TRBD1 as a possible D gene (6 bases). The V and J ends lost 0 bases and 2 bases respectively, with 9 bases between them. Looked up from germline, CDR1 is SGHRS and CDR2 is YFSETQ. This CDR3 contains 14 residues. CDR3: CASSLDGDTYEQYF. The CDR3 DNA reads TGCGCCAGCAGCTTGGACGGGGACACCTACGAGCAGTACTTC.

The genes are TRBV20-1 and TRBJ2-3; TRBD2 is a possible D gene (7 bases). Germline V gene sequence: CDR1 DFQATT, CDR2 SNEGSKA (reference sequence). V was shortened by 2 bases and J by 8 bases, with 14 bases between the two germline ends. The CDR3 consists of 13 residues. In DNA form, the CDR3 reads TGCAGTGCTAGAAAGGGGGGGGCGGCTACGCAGTATTTT. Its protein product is CSARKGGAATQYF.

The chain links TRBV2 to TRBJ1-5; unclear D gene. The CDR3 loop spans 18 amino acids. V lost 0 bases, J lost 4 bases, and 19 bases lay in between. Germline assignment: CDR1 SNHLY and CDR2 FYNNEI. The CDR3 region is CASSEALQVVMDNQPQHF. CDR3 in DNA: TGTGCCAGCAGTGAAGCGCTTCAGGTTGTAATGGATAATCAGCCCCAGCATTTT. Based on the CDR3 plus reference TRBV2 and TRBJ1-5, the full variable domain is EPEVTQTPSHQVTQMGQEVILRCVPISNHLYFYWYRQILGQKVEFLVSFYNNEISEKSEIFDDQFSVERPDGSNFTLKIRSTKLEDSAMYFCASSEALQVVMDNQPQHFGDGTRLSIL.

Here the CDR3 reads CASSSLAGGPQELFF. The CDR3 DNA is TGTGCCAGCAGCTCTTTAGCGGGGGGGCCCCAGGAGCTGTTTTTT. This rearrangement joins TRBV7-9 to TRBJ2-2; 11 bases are a match to TRBD2. The trim removed 4 bases at V and 10 bases at J, leaving 8 bases unmatched. Germline CDR1 reads SEHNR; CDR2 reads FQNEAQ (reference sequence). The CDR3 sequence is 15 residues long. Filled out from reference TRBV7-9 and TRBJ2-2, the complete variable domain reads DTGVSQNPRHKITKRGQNVTFRCDPISEHNRLYWYRQTLGQGPEFLTYFQNEAQLEKSRLLSDRFSAERPKGSFSTLEIQRTEQGDSAMYLCASSSLAGGPQELFFGEGSRLTVL.

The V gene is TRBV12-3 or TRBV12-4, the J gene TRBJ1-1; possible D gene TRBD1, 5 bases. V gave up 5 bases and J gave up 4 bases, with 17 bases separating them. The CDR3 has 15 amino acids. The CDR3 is CASSPFRGDGTEAFF. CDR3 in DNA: TGTGCCAGCAGTCCGTTTAGAGGGGACGGCACTGAAGCTTTCTTT.

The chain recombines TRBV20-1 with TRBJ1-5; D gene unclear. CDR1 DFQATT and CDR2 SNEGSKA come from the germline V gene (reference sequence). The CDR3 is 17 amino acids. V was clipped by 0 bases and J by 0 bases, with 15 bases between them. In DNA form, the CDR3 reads TGCAGTGCTAGAGATGTAGCTGGGCGGGATAGCAATCAGCCCCAGCATTTT. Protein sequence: CSARDVAGRDSNQPQHF.

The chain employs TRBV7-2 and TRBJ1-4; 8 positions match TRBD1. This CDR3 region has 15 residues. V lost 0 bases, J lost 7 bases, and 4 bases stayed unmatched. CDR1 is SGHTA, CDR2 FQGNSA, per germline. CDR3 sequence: CASSLALRGPEKLFF. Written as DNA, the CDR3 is TGTGCCAGCAGCTTAGCCCTCAGGGGGCCTGAAAAACTGTTTTTT.

The CDR3: CATSRDLWDPSSYEQYF. The CDR3 region has the DNA TGTGCCACCAGCAGAGATCTGTGGGATCCGAGCTCCTACGAGCAGTACTTC. The rearrangement links TRBV15 to TRBJ2-7; no clear D. The CDR3 is 17 residues long. V was trimmed by 0 bases and J by 0 bases, leaving 15 bases between them. CDR1 is LNHNV, CDR2 YYDKDF, per germline (reference sequence).